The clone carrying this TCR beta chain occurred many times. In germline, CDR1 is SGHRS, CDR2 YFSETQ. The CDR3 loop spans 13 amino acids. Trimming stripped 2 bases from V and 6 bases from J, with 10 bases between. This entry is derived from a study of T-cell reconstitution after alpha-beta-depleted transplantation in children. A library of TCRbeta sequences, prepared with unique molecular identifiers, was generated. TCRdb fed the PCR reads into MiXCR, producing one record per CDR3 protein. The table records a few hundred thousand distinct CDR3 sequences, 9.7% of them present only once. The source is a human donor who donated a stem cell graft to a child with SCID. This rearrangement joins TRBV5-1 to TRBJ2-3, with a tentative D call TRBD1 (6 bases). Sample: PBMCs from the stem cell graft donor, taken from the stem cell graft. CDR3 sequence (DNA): TGCGCCAGCAGCTTCTTGGGGGCGGATACGCAGTATTTT. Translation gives CASSFLGADTQYF.